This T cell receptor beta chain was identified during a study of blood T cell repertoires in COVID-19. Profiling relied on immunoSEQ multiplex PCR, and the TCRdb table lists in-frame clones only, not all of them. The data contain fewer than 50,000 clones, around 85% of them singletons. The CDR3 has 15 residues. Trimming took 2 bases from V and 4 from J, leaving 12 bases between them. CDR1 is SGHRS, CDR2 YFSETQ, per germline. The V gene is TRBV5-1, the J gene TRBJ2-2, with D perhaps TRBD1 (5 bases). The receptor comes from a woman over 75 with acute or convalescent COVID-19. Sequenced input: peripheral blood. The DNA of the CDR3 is TGCGCCAGCAGCTTTCCCGACAGTTCCACCGGGGAGCTGTTTTTT. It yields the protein CASSFPDSSTGELFF.